Presented here are 9 T cell receptor beta chains from one specimen sequenced in a study of T cell responses to AZD1222 COVID-19 vaccine. TCRdb's copy holds only in-frame clones and misses some; the assay was immunoSEQ multiplex PCR. Of roughly 160,000 clones in the sample, almost 90% were seen once. Sample: peripheral blood, taken on day 0 of AZD1222 vaccination. These receptors originate from an adult in good health.

The chain joins TRBV5-1 to TRBJ1-4, with unresolved D. CDR1 and CDR2 from the germline V gene are SGHRS and YFSETQ. V dropped 4 bases and J dropped 8 bases, with 18 bases sitting between them. The length of the CDR3 is 15 residues. The CDR3 region has the DNA TGCGCCAGCAGCCCATTAGGGCCACTTGGGGAAAAACTGTTTTTT. Its translation: CASSPLGPLGEKLFF.

The V and J genes are TRBV21-1 and TRBJ2-7; the table calls TRBD2, which could not be checked here. TRBV21-1 counts as a pseudogene. The CDR3 is made up of 15 amino acids. The DNA for the CDR3 is TGTGCCAGCAGCAAAAAACGCGGGGCCCCCTACGAGCAGTACTTC. The encoded protein is CASSKKRGAPYEQYF.

The rearrangement links TRBV5-1 to TRBJ2-2, with D possibly TRBD2 on 5 matching bases. The CDR3 totals 16 residues. Germline lookup yields CDR1 SGHRS and CDR2 YFSETQ. V lost 3 bases and J 2 bases, leaving 14 bases between the germline ends. The CDR3 nucleotides are TGCGCCAGCAGCTCGGGGAGCGCCGCTAACACCGGGGAGCTGTTTTTT. Protein sequence: CASSSGSAANTGELFF.

The genes are TRBV9 and TRBJ2-1; D is perhaps TRBD1 (6 bases). Germline V gene sequence: CDR1 SGDLS, CDR2 YYNGEE. V shed 0 bases and J shed 4 bases, with 11 bases lying between them. The CDR3 consists of 15 residues. The CDR3 nucleotides are TGTGCCAGCAGCGTAGCTGGGACACCATACAATGAGCAGTTCTTC. Amino acids: CASSVAGTPYNEQFF.

The rearrangement links TRBV4-1 to TRBJ2-7; D tentatively fits TRBD1 or TRBD2 (6 bases each). The ends were cut back, 0 bases at V and 5 bases at J, with 20 bases in the middle. CDR1 is MGHRA, CDR2 YSYEKL, per germline. CDR3 length: 17 residues. The CDR3 here is CASSQEVPGAYWDEQYF. DNA of the CDR3: TGCGCCAGCAGCCAAGAGGTCCCGGGGGCTTACTGGGACGAGCAGTACTTC.

This clone was observed a few times. DNA for the CDR3: TGTGCCAGCAGCGACAGGGGCTCTTCGCCTAATGAAAAACTGTTTTTT. Encoded protein: CASSDRGSSPNEKLFF. The chain has TRBV25-1 and TRBJ1-4; 8 bases map to TRBD1. The ends lost 6 bases at V and 3 bases at J; junction bases unmatched: 9. The length of the CDR3 is 16 residues. CDR1 is MGHDK and CDR2 is SYGVNS in the germline V gene. Looking up the rest from reference TRBV25-1 and TRBJ1-4 gives the full variable domain: EADIYQTPRYLVIGTGKKITLECSQTMGHDKMYWYQQDPGMELHLIHYSYGVNSTEKGDLSSESTVSRIRTEHFPLTLESARPSHTSQYLCASSDRGSSPNEKLFFGSGTQLSVL.

The J gene is TRBJ1-4, the V gene TRBV27; 7 nucleotides align to TRBD1. This CDR3 has 14 residues. The trim removed 3 bases at V and 5 bases at J, leaving 3 bases unmatched. Germline CDR1 is MNHEY and CDR2 is SMNVEV (reference sequence). The CDR3 coding sequence is TGTGCCAGCAGTTTTCAGGGGGGAAATGAAAAACTGTTTTTT. Translation gives CASSFQGGNEKLFF.

A few counts support this clone. The rearrangement uses TRBV6-2 or TRBV6-3 and TRBJ2-2, with a weak D call TRBD2 (5 bases). Germline CDR1 is MNHEY and CDR2 is SVGEGT. The CDR3 runs 13 residues. V was shortened by 2 bases and J by 5 bases, with 6 bases between the two germline ends. Here the CDR3 reads CASSYRGTGELFF. CDR3 in DNA: TGTGCCAGCAGTTACCGGGGAACCGGGGAGCTGTTTTTT.

J is TRBJ1-1 and V is TRBV6-5; D ambiguous. The V end was cut by 0 bases, the J end by 1 base, with 9 bases between. The CDR3 is 15 amino acids. Germline V gene data show CDR1 as MNHEY and CDR2 as SVGAGI. CDR3 region: CASSYSFPPNTEAFF. Here the CDR3 DNA reads TGTGCCAGCAGTTACTCTTTCCCCCCGAACACTGAAGCTTTCTTT.